The rows below give T cell receptor beta chains drawn from one sample of a study of post-analysis software for immune sequencing data. Via MiXCR, TCRdb re-called the PCR reads, giving one row per CDR3 protein. This table has roughly 650,000 distinct CDR3 sequences, approximately 60% appearing once. Sequences were obtained from blood. These receptors came from a girl aged 2-10 years with multiple sclerosis. Each CDR3 is given with its conserved first and last residue. The order of the fields is D gene, clone size, V gene, J gene, CDR3 protein, CDR3 DNA. A D gene is named only where the DNA matches it firmly. Size is stated for part of the rows, as once, few or many counts, or as a class when the clone is expanded.

D: TRBD1
size: NA
V: TRBV20-1
J: TRBJ2-7
CDR3: CSARDFRGQGYEQYF
DNA: TGCAGTGCTAGAGATTTTCGGGGACAGGGCTACGAGCAGTACTTC

D: TRBD2
size: few
V: TRBV9
J: TRBJ2-7
CDR3: CASSVSGTSGSHEQYF
DNA: TGTGCCAGCAGCGTATCCGGGACTAGCGGGAGCCACGAGCAGTACTTC

D: TRBD2
size: NA
V: TRBV5-1
J: TRBJ2-5
CDR3: CASRLAGRQETQYF
DNA: TGCGCCAGCCGACTAGCGGGGAGACAAGAGACCCAGTACTTC

D: NA
size: NA
V: TRBV12-3/TRBV12-4
J: TRBJ1-2
CDR3: CASSSPGTAGNYGYTF
DNA: TGTGCCAGCAGTTCGCCCGGGACCGCTGGAAACTATGGCTACACCTTC

D: NA
size: NA
V: TRBV4-2
J: TRBJ2-3
CDR3: CASSQGENGPFTDTQYF
DNA: TGTGCCAGCAGCCAAGGTGAAAACGGGCCATTCACAGATACGCAGTATTTT

D: NA
size: NA
V: TRBV14
J: TRBJ1-1
CDR3: CASSLAPGVTEAFF
DNA: TGTGCCAGCAGCCTAGCACCAGGGGTCACTGAAGCTTTCTTT

D: NA
size: NA
V: TRBV7-2
J: TRBJ2-5
CDR3: CASRPRAQETQYF
DNA: TGTGCCAGCAGGCCCAGGGCGCAAGAGACCCAGTACTTC

D: TRBD2
size: few
V: TRBV2
J: TRBJ2-3
CDR3: CASRSGTADTQYF
DNA: TGTGCCAGCAGGAGCGGGACCGCAGATACGCAGTATTTT

D: TRBD2
size: NA
V: TRBV27
J: TRBJ2-3
CDR3: CASSLTQRGISTDTQYF
DNA: TGTGCCAGCAGTTTAACGCAGCGGGGGATTAGCACAGATACGCAGTATTTT

D: NA
size: NA
V: TRBV3-1
J: TRBJ2-5
CDR3: CASSQDLEGIQYF
DNA: TGTGCCAGCAGCCAAGATTTGGAGGGGATACAGTACTTC

D: TRBD2
size: NA
V: TRBV2
J: TRBJ2-3
CDR3: CASSPFLAGGTDTQYF
DNA: TGTGCCAGCAGTCCCTTCCTAGCGGGGGGCACAGATACGCAGTATTTT

D: NA
size: NA
V: TRBV9
J: TRBJ1-1
CDR3: CASSVDPAGGGNTEAFF
DNA: TGTGCCAGCAGCGTAGATCCAGCGGGAGGCGGGAACACTGAAGCTTTCTTT

D: TRBD2
size: NA
V: TRBV5-1
J: TRBJ2-1
CDR3: CASSPVTSGGYQQFF
DNA: TGCGCCAGCAGCCCCGTTACTAGCGGGGGGTACCAGCAGTTCTTC

D: NA
size: few
V: TRBV5-5
J: TRBJ2-6
CDR3: CASRYRVSGANVLTF
DNA: TGTGCCAGCAGATACAGGGTTTCTGGGGCCAACGTCCTGACTTTC

D: NA
size: once
V: TRBV18
J: TRBJ2-7
CDR3: CASSPPGGGHGEQYF
DNA: TGTGCCAGCTCACCCCCGGGTGGGGGGCATGGCGAGCAGTACTTC

D: NA
size: NA
V: TRBV29-1
J: TRBJ2-3
CDR3: CSVGYLSTDTQYF
DNA: TGCAGCGTTGGTTACCTTAGCACAGATACGCAGTATTTT

D: TRBD2
size: NA
V: TRBV12-3/TRBV12-4
J: TRBJ2-7
CDR3: CASSLASGRVYEQYF
DNA: TGTGCCAGCAGTTTAGCTAGCGGGAGGGTCTACGAGCAGTACTTC

D: NA
size: few
V: TRBV4-1
J: TRBJ2-7
CDR3: CASSQLRTAPSYEQYF
DNA: TGCGCCAGCAGCCAGCTCAGGACGGCACCCTCCTACGAGCAGTACTTC

D: TRBD1
size: NA
V: TRBV29-1
J: TRBJ2-3
CDR3: CGVDRGGGDTQYF
DNA: TGCGGCGTTGACAGGGGTGGGGGAGATACGCAGTATTTT

D: NA
size: few
V: TRBV6-4
J: TRBJ1-6
CDR3: CASSPESSYNSPLHF
DNA: TGTGCCAGCAGTCCGGAGAGCTCCTATAATTCACCCCTCCACTTT

D: TRBD2
size: NA
V: TRBV5-1
J: TRBJ2-5
CDR3: CASSQPSGGPGETQYF
DNA: TGCGCCAGCAGCCAACCTAGCGGGGGGCCAGGAGAGACCCAGTACTTC

D: TRBD2
size: NA
V: TRBV20-1
J: TRBJ2-7
CDR3: CSARTPTGGYEQYF
DNA: TGCAGTGCGAGAACGCCAACGGGAGGGTACGAGCAGTACTTC

D: NA
size: NA
V: TRBV5-1
J: TRBJ2-6
CDR3: CASGKGVITGANVLTF
DNA: TGCGCCAGCGGGAAAGGGGTGATCACTGGGGCCAACGTCCTGACTTTC

D: NA
size: NA
V: TRBV20-1
J: TRBJ1-2
CDR3: CSAGGGRSDYGYTF
DNA: TGCAGTGCTGGGGGGGGACGGAGCGATTATGGCTACACCTTC

D: TRBD1
size: few
V: TRBV5-1
J: TRBJ2-5
CDR3: CASSLQGEQYF
DNA: TGCGCCAGCAGCTTACAGGGGGAGCAGTACTTC

D: TRBD1
size: NA
V: TRBV12-5
J: TRBJ2-1
CDR3: CASKRGQGRSTYNEQFF
DNA: TGTGCTAGTAAGAGAGGACAGGGAAGATCAACTTACAATGAGCAGTTCTTC

D: TRBD1
size: NA
V: TRBV20-1
J: TRBJ1-2
CDR3: CSAATGGEVYGYTF
DNA: TGCAGTGCAGCTACAGGGGGCGAAGTCTATGGCTACACCTTC

D: NA
size: NA
V: TRBV18
J: TRBJ1-1
CDR3: CASSPPVGPDTEAFF
DNA: TGTGCCAGCTCACCACCTGTAGGGCCGGACACTGAAGCTTTCTTT

D: NA
size: NA
V: TRBV9
J: TRBJ2-3
CDR3: CASTKVGSTDTQYF
DNA: TGTGCCAGCACCAAGGTGGGAAGCACAGATACGCAGTATTTT

D: TRBD1
size: NA
V: TRBV5-6
J: TRBJ2-1
CDR3: CASSWEPGQGTGNEQFF
DNA: TGTGCCAGCAGCTGGGAACCGGGACAGGGGACAGGGAATGAGCAGTTCTTC

D: TRBD2
size: NA
V: TRBV10-2
J: TRBJ2-1
CDR3: CASNEAGPPWQFF
DNA: TGCGCCAGCAATGAAGCGGGGCCCCCCTGGCAGTTCTTC

D: TRBD1
size: few
V: TRBV12-3/TRBV12-4
J: TRBJ2-5
CDR3: CASSQRTGRETQYF
DNA: TGTGCCAGCAGTCAAAGGACAGGACGGGAGACCCAGTACTTC

D: TRBD1
size: NA
V: TRBV6-2/TRBV6-3
J: TRBJ2-1
CDR3: CASSYLGQFNNEQFF
DNA: TGTGCCAGCAGTTACTTGGGACAGTTCAACAATGAGCAGTTCTTC

D: NA
size: NA
V: TRBV9
J: TRBJ2-6
CDR3: CASSFPTGANVLTF
DNA: TGTGCCAGCAGCTTCCCGACTGGGGCCAACGTCCTGACTTTC

D: NA
size: few
V: TRBV5-1
J: TRBJ2-7
CDR3: CASSLEVNEQYF
DNA: TGCGCCAGCAGCTTGGAAGTGAACGAGCAGTACTTC

D: NA
size: NA
V: TRBV29-1
J: TRBJ2-5
CDR3: CSAGPVATQYF
DNA: TGCAGCGCTGGACCCGTGGCGACCCAGTACTTC

D: TRBD2
size: NA
V: TRBV27
J: TRBJ2-1
CDR3: CASSLTLAEHINEQFF
DNA: TGTGCCAGCAGTTTGACACTAGCGGAACATATCAATGAGCAGTTCTTC

D: NA
size: NA
V: TRBV12-3/TRBV12-4
J: TRBJ1-1
CDR3: CASSLSLGEGYTEAFF
DNA: TGTGCCAGCAGTTTAAGCCTCGGGGAGGGCTACACTGAAGCTTTCTTT

D: TRBD2
size: few
V: TRBV9
J: TRBJ2-3
CDR3: CASSVPGTSGSWSTDTQYF
DNA: TGTGCCAGCAGCGTCCCCGGGACTAGCGGGAGCTGGAGCACAGATACGCAGTATTTT

D: TRBD1
size: NA
V: TRBV20-1
J: TRBJ2-3
CDR3: CSARDFGQGADTQYF
DNA: TGCAGTGCTAGAGACTTCGGACAGGGGGCAGATACGCAGTATTTT

D: NA
size: NA
V: TRBV7-9
J: TRBJ2-7
CDR3: CASSLVPSTDYEQYF
DNA: TGTGCCAGCAGCCTAGTCCCCTCGACAGATTACGAGCAGTACTTC

D: TRBD1
size: NA
V: TRBV5-5
J: TRBJ1-6
CDR3: CASSLTGERNSPLHF
DNA: TGTGCCAGCAGCTTAACAGGGGAACGTAATTCACCCCTCCACTTT

D: NA
size: NA
V: TRBV5-5
J: TRBJ2-2
CDR3: CASSLIRTADGSGELFF
DNA: TGTGCCAGCAGCTTGATAAGGACGGCGGATGGGTCCGGGGAGCTGTTTTTT

D: TRBD1
size: NA
V: TRBV12-3/TRBV12-4
J: TRBJ2-7
CDR3: CASRQGARYEQYF
DNA: TGTGCCAGTCGGCAGGGGGCAAGATACGAGCAGTACTTC

D: NA
size: NA
V: TRBV12-3/TRBV12-4
J: TRBJ2-3
CDR3: CASSFQSTDAQYF
DNA: TGTGCCAGCAGTTTTCAGAGCACAGATGCGCAGTATTTT

D: TRBD1
size: NA
V: TRBV5-4
J: TRBJ2-1
CDR3: CASSKRQGVDEQFF
DNA: TGTGCCAGCAGCAAAAGACAGGGGGTGGATGAGCAGTTCTTC

D: NA
size: NA
V: TRBV10-3
J: TRBJ1-2
CDR3: CAISDIGTDGYTF
DNA: TGTGCCATCAGTGATATTGGTACAGATGGCTACACCTTC

D: NA
size: NA
V: TRBV4-1
J: TRBJ1-2
CDR3: CASSETLGRIGYTF
DNA: TGCGCCAGCAGCGAAACCCTGGGCAGAATTGGCTACACCTTC

D: NA
size: NA
V: TRBV20-1
J: TRBJ2-1
CDR3: CSLSRPGIPPNEQFF
DNA: TGCAGCCTGTCGCGCCCAGGGATCCCCCCCAATGAGCAGTTCTTC

D: NA
size: NA
V: TRBV21-1
J: TRBJ1-2
CDR3: CASPGQGEYGYTF
DNA: TGTGCCAGCCCGGGACAGGGTGAATATGGCTACACCTTC

D: NA
size: NA
V: TRBV14
J: TRBJ2-3
CDR3: CASSLGEIRTQYF
DNA: TGTGCCAGCAGCCTGGGGGAGATTCGTACGCAGTATTTT

D: NA
size: NA
V: TRBV6-5
J: TRBJ1-1
CDR3: CASRKMNTEAFF
DNA: TGTGCCAGCAGGAAGATGAACACTGAAGCTTTCTTT

D: NA
size: few
V: TRBV29-1
J: TRBJ2-5
CDR3: CSVDGETRRETQYF
DNA: TGCAGCGTTGATGGTGAGACGCGGCGTGAGACCCAGTACTTC

D: TRBD1
size: NA
V: TRBV3-1
J: TRBJ1-2
CDR3: CASSQEEIEGAGGYTF
DNA: TGTGCCAGCAGCCAAGAGGAAATCGAGGGGGCGGGTGGCTACACCTTC

D: NA
size: NA
V: TRBV28
J: TRBJ2-7
CDR3: CASSTQVPYEQYF
DNA: TGTGCCAGCAGTACACAGGTCCCTTACGAGCAGTACTTC